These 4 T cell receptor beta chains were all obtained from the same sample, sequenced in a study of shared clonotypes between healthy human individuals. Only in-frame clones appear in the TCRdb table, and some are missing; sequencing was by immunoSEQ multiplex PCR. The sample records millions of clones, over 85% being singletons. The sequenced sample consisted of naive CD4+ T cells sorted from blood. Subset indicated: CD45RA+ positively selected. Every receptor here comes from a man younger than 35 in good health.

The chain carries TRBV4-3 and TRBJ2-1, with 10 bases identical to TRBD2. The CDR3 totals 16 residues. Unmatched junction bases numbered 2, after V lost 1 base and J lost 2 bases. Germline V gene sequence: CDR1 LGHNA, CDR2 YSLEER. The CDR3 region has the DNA TGCGCCAGCAGCCAAGCGCTAGCGGGAGCCTACAATGAGCAGTTCTTC. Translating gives CASSQALAGAYNEQFF.

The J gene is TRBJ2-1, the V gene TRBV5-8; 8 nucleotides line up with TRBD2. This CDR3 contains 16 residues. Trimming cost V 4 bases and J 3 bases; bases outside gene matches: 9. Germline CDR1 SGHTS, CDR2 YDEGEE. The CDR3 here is CASSLPGLGVYNEQFF. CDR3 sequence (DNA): TGTGCCAGCAGCCTCCCGGGACTAGGAGTCTACAATGAGCAGTTCTTC.

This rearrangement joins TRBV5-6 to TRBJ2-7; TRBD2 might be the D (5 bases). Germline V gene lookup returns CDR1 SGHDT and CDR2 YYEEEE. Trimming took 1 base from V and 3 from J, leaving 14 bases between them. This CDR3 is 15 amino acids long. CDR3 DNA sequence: TGTGCCAGCAGCTTGAGGAGGTCCGGAGTCTACGAGCAGTACTTC. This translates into CASSLRRSGVYEQYF.

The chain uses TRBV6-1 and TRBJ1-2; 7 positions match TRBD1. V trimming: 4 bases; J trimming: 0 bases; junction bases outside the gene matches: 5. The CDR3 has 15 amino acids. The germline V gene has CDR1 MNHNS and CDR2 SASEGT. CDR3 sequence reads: CASSGRDSTNYGYTF. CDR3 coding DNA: TGTGCCAGCAGTGGAAGGGACAGCACTAACTATGGCTACACCTTC.